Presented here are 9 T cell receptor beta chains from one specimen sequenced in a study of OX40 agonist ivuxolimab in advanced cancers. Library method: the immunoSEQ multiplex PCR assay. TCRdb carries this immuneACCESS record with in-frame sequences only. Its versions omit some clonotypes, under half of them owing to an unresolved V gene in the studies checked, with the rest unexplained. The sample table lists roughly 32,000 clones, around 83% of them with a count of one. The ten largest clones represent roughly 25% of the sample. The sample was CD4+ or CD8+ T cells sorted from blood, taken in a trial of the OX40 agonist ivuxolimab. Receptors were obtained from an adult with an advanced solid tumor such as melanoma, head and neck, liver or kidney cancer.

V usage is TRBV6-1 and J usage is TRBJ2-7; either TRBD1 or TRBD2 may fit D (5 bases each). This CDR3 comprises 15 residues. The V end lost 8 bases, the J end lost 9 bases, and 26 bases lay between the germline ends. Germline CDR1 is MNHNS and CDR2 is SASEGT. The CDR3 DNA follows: TGTGCCAGCTTCCCTGGTGGGGGATATTTGGGATGGCAGTACTTC. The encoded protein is CASFPGGGYLGWQYF.

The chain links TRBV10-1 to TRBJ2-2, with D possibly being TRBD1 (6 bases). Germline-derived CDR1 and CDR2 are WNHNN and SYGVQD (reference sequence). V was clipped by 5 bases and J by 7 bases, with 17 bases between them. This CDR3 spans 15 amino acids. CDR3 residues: CASSFQQGLGGELFF. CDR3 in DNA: TGCGCCAGCAGTTTTCAACAGGGATTGGGCGGGGAGCTGTTTTTT.

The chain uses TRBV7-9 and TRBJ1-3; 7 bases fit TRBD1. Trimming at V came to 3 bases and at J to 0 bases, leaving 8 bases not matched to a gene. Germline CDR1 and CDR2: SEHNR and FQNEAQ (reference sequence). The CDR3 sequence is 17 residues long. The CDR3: CASSFGGDSLSGNTIYF. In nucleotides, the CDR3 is TGTGCCAGCAGCTTTGGAGGGGACAGCCTCTCTGGAAACACCATATATTTT.

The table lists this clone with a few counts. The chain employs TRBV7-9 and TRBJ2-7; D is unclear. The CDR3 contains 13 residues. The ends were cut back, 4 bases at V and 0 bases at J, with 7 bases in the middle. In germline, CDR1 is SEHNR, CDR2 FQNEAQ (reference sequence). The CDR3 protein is CASSSNLSYEQYF. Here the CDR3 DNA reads TGTGCCAGCAGCTCCAACCTCTCCTACGAGCAGTACTTC.

As DNA, the CDR3 is TGTGCCAGCAGCTTAGGAGCAGGGAACACTGAAGCTTTCTTT. It yields the protein CASSLGAGNTEAFF. V gene TRBV7-9 combines with J gene TRBJ1-1; D remains unclear. Germline-derived CDR1 and CDR2 are SEHNR and FQNEAQ (reference sequence). The CDR3 is made up of 14 amino acids. The V and J ends lost 1 base and 1 base respectively, with 7 bases between them. Based on the CDR3 plus reference TRBV7-9 and TRBJ1-1, the full variable domain is DTGVSQNPRHKITKRGQNVTFRCDPISEHNRLYWYRQTLGQGPEFLTYFQNEAQLEKSRLLSDRFSAERPKGSFSTLEIQRTEQGDSAMYLCASSLGAGNTEAFFGQGTRLTVV.

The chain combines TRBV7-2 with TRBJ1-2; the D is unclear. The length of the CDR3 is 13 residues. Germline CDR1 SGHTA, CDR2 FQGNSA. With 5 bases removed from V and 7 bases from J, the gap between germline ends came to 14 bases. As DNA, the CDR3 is TGTGCCAGCAGCCAGGCGGTGGGATTTGGCTACACCTTC. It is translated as CASSQAVGFGYTF.

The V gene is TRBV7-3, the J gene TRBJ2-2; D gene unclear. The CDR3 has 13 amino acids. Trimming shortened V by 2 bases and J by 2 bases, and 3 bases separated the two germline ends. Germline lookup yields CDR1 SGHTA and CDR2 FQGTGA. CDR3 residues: CASSLPNTGELFF. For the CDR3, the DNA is TGTGCCAGCAGCTTACCCAACACCGGGGAGCTGTTTTTT.

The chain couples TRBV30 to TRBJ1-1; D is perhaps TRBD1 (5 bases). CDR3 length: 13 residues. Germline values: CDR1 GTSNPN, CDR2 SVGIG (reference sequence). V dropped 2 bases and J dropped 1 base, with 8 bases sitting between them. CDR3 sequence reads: CAWSWQGNTEAFF. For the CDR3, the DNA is TGTGCCTGGAGTTGGCAGGGGAACACTGAAGCTTTCTTT.

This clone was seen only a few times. CDR3 loop: CASSSPRSGGFDTEAFF. CDR3 sequence (DNA): TGTGCCAGCAGTTCTCCTCGAAGCGGGGGGTTTGACACTGAAGCTTTCTTT. The rearrangement links TRBV2 to TRBJ1-1; tentative D call: TRBD1 (5 bases). V gave up 5 bases and J gave up 3 bases, with 22 bases separating them. The CDR3 runs to 17 residues. Looked up from germline, CDR1 is SNHLY and CDR2 is FYNNEI. The full variable domain, rest sourced from reference TRBV2 and TRBJ1-1, is EPEVTQTPSHQVTQMGQEVILRCVPISNHLYFYWYRQILGQKVEFLVSFYNNEISEKSEIFDDQFSVERPDGSNFTLKIRSTKLEDSAMYFCASSSPRSGGFDTEAFFGQGTRLTVV.